Below are 12 T cell receptor beta chains sequenced from a single sample in a study of T cell changes during pregnancy in multiple sclerosis. Assay used: immunoSEQ multiplex PCR; TCRdb lists only in-frame clones, some missing. The sample consists of 20,000 to 25,000 clones, approximately 81% of them appearing once. Specimen: CD8+ T cells from peripheral blood mononuclear cells, collected before pregnancy. These receptors were taken from a female donor with multiple sclerosis, enrolled in a pregnancy study.

The chain employs TRBV10-3 and TRBJ1-2, with D tentatively TRBD1 (5 bases). The germline V gene has CDR1 ENHRY and CDR2 SYGVKD. The CDR3 has 18 residues. The germline V and J ends were trimmed by 0 bases and 1 base, with 18 bases remaining between them. The CDR3 DNA sequence: TGTGCCATCAGTGAGTCGAGTGACAGCCATCGATATAACTATGGCTACACCTTC. Its translation: CAISESSDSHRYNYGYTF.

The chain carries TRBV13 and TRBJ2-1; TRBD1 matches 7 bases. Germline V gives CDR1 PRHDT, CDR2 FYEKMQ (reference sequence). V shed 5 bases, J shed 7 bases, and the junction held 5 bases outside the gene matches. The CDR3 is 13 residues long. For the CDR3, the DNA is TGTGCCAGCAGCGCACCCAGGGGGAATGAGCAGTTCTTC. It yields the protein CASSAPRGNEQFF.

The chain recombines TRBV11-2 with TRBJ2-2, with TRBD2 matching 12 bases. The CDR3 consists of 19 residues. V lost 0 bases to trimming and J lost 4 bases; unmatched junction nucleotides: 9. Per germline, CDR1 SGHAT and CDR2 FQNNGV. CDR3 protein: CASSLEPSGRARVTGELFF. The CDR3 bases are TGTGCCAGCAGCTTAGAGCCTAGCGGGAGGGCCCGGGTCACCGGGGAGCTGTTTTTT.

The gene calls are TRBV4-3 and TRBJ2-7; D is undetermined. V gave up 0 bases and J gave up 0 bases, with 6 bases separating them. This CDR3 contains 14 residues. The germline gives CDR1 LGHNA, CDR2 YSLEER. The CDR3 loop is CASSQDEVSYEQYF. The CDR3, as DNA: TGCGCCAGCAGCCAAGATGAGGTCTCCTACGAGCAGTACTTC.

The rearrangement links TRBV25-1 to TRBJ2-1; TRBD2 matches at 7 bases. The CDR3 totals 14 residues. Germline CDR1 is MGHDK and CDR2 is SYGVNS. The junction had 5 bases not matched to a gene; V was cut back by 3 bases and J by 6 bases. Here the CDR3 reads CASSEDRLANEQFF. CDR3 sequence (DNA): TGTGCCAGCAGTGAGGACCGACTAGCCAATGAGCAGTTCTTC. The complete variable domain, with remaining parts taken from reference TRBV25-1 and TRBJ2-1, reads EADIYQTPRYLVIGTGKKITLECSQTMGHDKMYWYQQDPGMELHLIHYSYGVNSTEKGDLSSESTVSRIRTEHFPLTLESARPSHTSQYLCASSEDRLANEQFFGPGTRLTVL.

The chain carries TRBV4-3 and TRBJ2-3; no reliable D call. This CDR3 is built from 17 residues. The V end lost 0 bases, the J end lost 2 bases, and 15 bases lay between the germline ends. The germline CDR1 and CDR2 sequences are LGHNA and YSLEER. CDR3 loop: CASSQETARILTDTQYF. In DNA, the CDR3 is TGCGCCAGCAGCCAAGAGACGGCTAGGATTCTCACAGATACGCAGTATTTT.

The chain employs TRBV6-5 and TRBJ1-1; the D gene is possibly TRBD1 (5 bases). The CDR3 spans 16 residues. Trimming shortened V by 0 bases and J by 4 bases, and 15 bases separated the two germline ends. CDR1 is MNHEY, CDR2 SVGAGI, per germline. CDR3 nucleotide sequence: TGTGCCAGCAGTTACTCCCCCCAGGGATCGGGCACTGAAGCTTTCTTT. This gives the protein CASSYSPQGSGTEAFF.

The chain's CDR3 is CASSGAGGPYTQYF. The CDR3 bases are TGTGCCAGCAGCGGAGCGGGAGGGCCGTATACGCAGTATTTT. V and J are TRBV9 and TRBJ2-3; 10 bases agree with TRBD2. Germline CDR1 SGDLS, CDR2 YYNGEE. The CDR3 has 14 residues. With V trimmed by 3 bases and J by 7 bases, 5 bases remained unmatched.

The chain has TRBV5-6 and TRBJ2-1; tentative D call: TRBD2 (6 bases). Between the trimmed V and J ends, which lost 0 bases and 7 bases, there was a span of 11 bases. This CDR3 comprises 14 residues. Germline assignment: CDR1 SGHDT and CDR2 YYEEEE. The CDR3 spells CASSLAGVTNEQFF. The DNA for the CDR3 is TGTGCCAGCAGCTTGGCGGGAGTAACGAATGAGCAGTTCTTC.

The chain uses TRBV5-1 and TRBJ1-4, with 8 nucleotides matching TRBD1. The CDR3 runs to 15 residues. Germline V lookup: CDR1 SGHRS, CDR2 YFSETQ. V lost 3 bases and J lost 8; bases outside the gene matches: 9. The DNA of the CDR3 is TGCGCCAGCAGCTCCCTCCAGGGGGCTGGGGAAAAACTGTTTTTT. Protein sequence: CASSSLQGAGEKLFF.

This clone was counted once. This chain connects TRBV28 to TRBJ1-1, with no clear D. V lost 6 bases and J lost 7, with 18 bases in between. Germline values: CDR1 MDHEN, CDR2 SYDVKM. CDR3 length: 14 residues. The CDR3 loop reads CASSERALDIEAFF. CDR3 nucleotides: TGTGCCAGCAGCGAGAGGGCCTTAGACATTGAAGCTTTCTTT.

This clone was counted once. This chain links TRBV13 with TRBJ2-7; TRBD2 agrees at 7 bases. Unmatched junction bases numbered 4, after V lost 5 bases and J lost 6 bases. CDR3 size: 12 residues. Germline CDR1 PRHDT, CDR2 FYEKMQ (reference sequence). CDR3: CASSLAVGEQYF. CDR3 coding DNA: TGTGCCAGCAGCCTAGCGGTTGGCGAGCAGTACTTC.